This TCR beta chain was found in a study of blood T cell repertoires in COVID-19. Across the study: Sources were T cells, B-cell-depleted T cells, or PBMCs; the material itself was cDNA or gDNA.

The CDR3 runs to 18 residues. Per the germline V gene, CDR1 is SGHTS and CDR2 is YDEGEE. V lost 2 bases and J 1 base, leaving 21 bases between the germline ends. This clone was counted a single time. Original analysis: Amplified reference gene primers provided the basis for estimating nucleated cell counts. Only in-frame clones appear in the TCRdb table, and some are missing; sequencing was by immunoSEQ multiplex PCR. V and J calls plus clone size are reproduced from that table; the DNA served to infer D and trimming. The sample has approximately 230,000 clones; around 88% are singletons. This chain links TRBV5-8 with TRBJ1-2; no definite D call. The sample was peripheral blood. The sequence derives from a woman aged 25 to 45 with COVID-19, enrolled during active disease. The CDR3 sequence is CASSFRPVRLPFNYGYTF. The CDR3 nucleotides read TGTGCCAGCAGCTTTCGGCCGGTGCGGCTTCCTTTTAACTATGGCTACACCTTC.